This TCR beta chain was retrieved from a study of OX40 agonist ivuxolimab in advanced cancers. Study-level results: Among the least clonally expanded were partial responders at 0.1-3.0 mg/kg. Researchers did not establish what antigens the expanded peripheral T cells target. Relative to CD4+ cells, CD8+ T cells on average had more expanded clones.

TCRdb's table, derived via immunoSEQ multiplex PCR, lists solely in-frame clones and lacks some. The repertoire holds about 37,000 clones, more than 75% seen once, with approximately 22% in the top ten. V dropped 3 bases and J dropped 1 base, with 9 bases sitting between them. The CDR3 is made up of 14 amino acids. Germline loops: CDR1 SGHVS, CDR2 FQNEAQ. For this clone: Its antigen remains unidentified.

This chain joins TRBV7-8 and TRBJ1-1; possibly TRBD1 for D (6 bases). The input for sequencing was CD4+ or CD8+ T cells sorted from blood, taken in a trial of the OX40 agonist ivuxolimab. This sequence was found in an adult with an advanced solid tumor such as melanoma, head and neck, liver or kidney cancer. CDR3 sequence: CASSFVQGNTEAFF. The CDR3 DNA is TGTGCCAGCAGCTTCGTACAGGGGAACACTGAAGCTTTCTTT.